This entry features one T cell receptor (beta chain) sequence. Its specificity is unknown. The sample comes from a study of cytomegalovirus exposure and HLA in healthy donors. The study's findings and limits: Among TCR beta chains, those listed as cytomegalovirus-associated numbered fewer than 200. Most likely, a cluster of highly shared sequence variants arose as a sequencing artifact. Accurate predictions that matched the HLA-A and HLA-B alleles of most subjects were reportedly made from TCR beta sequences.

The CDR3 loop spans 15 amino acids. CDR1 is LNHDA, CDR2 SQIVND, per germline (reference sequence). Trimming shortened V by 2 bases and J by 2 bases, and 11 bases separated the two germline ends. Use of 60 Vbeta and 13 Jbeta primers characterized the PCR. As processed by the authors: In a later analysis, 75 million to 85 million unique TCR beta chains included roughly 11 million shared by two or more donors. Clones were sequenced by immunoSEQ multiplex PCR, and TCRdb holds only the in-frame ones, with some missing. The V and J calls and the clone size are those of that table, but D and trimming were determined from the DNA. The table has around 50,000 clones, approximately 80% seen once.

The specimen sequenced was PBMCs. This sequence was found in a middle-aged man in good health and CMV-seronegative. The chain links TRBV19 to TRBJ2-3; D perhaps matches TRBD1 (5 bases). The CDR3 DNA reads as TGTGCCAGTAGTATACTACAGGCCAACACAGATACGCAGTATTTT. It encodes CASSILQANTDTQYF.